A selection of T cell receptor beta chains follows, all from one sample in a study of early T cells in non-severe SARS-CoV-2 infection. MiXCR, applied by TCRdb to the 5' RACE reads, yields one record per CDR3 protein. Of approximately 65,000 distinct CDR3 sequences listed, around 13% are singletons. Sample: whole blood. Receptor source: an adult who was a healthcare worker with PCR-confirmed SARS-CoV-2 infection or an uninfected control (not recorded which). Both conserved end residues are part of each CDR3. The D gene is left open where the match is weak. Size is omitted from some rows. Given values are once, few, many or a class for expanded clones.

cdr3_length: 13; d_call: NA; clone_size: NA; v_call: TRBV5-6; j_call: TRBJ1-3; cdr3_nt: TGTGCCAGCAGCTTTATCTCTGGAAACACCATATATTTT; cdr3_aa: CASSFISGNTIYF
cdr3_length: 12; d_call: NA; clone_size: many; v_call: TRBV6-2/TRBV6-3; j_call: TRBJ1-2; cdr3_nt: TGTGCCAGCGTCACAGGGTACTATGGCTACACCTTC; cdr3_aa: CASVTGYYGYTF
cdr3_length: 12; d_call: NA; clone_size: NA; v_call: TRBV5-6; j_call: TRBJ2-3; cdr3_nt: TGTGCCAGCAGCTTGGTTACCGGTACGCAGTATTTT; cdr3_aa: CASSLVTGTQYF
cdr3_length: 14; d_call: NA; clone_size: few; v_call: TRBV11-3; j_call: TRBJ2-1; cdr3_nt: TGTGCCAGCAGCTTAGATGTAAGTGGGAATGAGCAGTTCTTC; cdr3_aa: CASSLDVSGNEQFF
cdr3_length: 16; d_call: NA; clone_size: many; v_call: TRBV12-2; j_call: TRBJ1-1; cdr3_nt: TGTGCAAGTCGCTATCAACTTGAGCGGGGGGACACTGAAGCTTTCTTT; cdr3_aa: CASRYQLERGDTEAFF
cdr3_length: 16; d_call: NA; clone_size: few; v_call: TRBV6-1; j_call: TRBJ2-7; cdr3_nt: TGTGCCAGCAGTGTAGGGAGTCGACAGTGGGTGAAAGAGCAGTACTTC; cdr3_aa: CASSVGSRQWVKEQYF
cdr3_length: 13; d_call: NA; clone_size: few; v_call: TRBV6-1; j_call: TRBJ1-1; cdr3_nt: TGTGCCAGCGCGTTAAGGAGAGGCACTGAAGCTTTCTTT; cdr3_aa: CASALRRGTEAFF
cdr3_length: 13; d_call: NA; clone_size: few; v_call: TRBV5-1; j_call: TRBJ1-1; cdr3_nt: TGCGCCAGCAGCTTTGCAGAGAACACTGAAGCTTTCTTT; cdr3_aa: CASSFAENTEAFF
cdr3_length: 13; d_call: NA; clone_size: few; v_call: TRBV7-9; j_call: TRBJ1-2; cdr3_nt: TGTGCCAGCAGCTTAGCGGGGAGATATGGCTACACCTTC; cdr3_aa: CASSLAGRYGYTF
cdr3_length: 11; d_call: NA; clone_size: NA; v_call: TRBV29-1; j_call: TRBJ2-1; cdr3_nt: TGCAGCGCCGATTTCTACAATGAGCAGTTCTTC; cdr3_aa: CSADFYNEQFF
cdr3_length: 10; d_call: NA; clone_size: many; v_call: TRBV29-1; j_call: TRBJ1-2; cdr3_nt: TGCAGCGTTGAGGGGTCGGACTACACCTTC; cdr3_aa: CSVEGSDYTF
cdr3_length: 15; d_call: NA; clone_size: many; v_call: TRBV7-8; j_call: TRBJ2-3; cdr3_nt: TGTGCCAGCAGCCCCCGGGACGGTGGCACAGATACGCAGTATTTT; cdr3_aa: CASSPRDGGTDTQYF